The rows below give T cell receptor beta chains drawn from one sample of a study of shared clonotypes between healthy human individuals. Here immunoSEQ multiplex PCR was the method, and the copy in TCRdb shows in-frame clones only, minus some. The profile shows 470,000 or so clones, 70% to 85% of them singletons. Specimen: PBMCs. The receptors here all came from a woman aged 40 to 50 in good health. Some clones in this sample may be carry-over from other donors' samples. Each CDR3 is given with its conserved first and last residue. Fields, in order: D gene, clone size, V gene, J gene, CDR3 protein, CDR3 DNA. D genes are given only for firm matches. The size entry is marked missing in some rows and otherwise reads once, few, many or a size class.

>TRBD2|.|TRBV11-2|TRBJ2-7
CASSPRTSGWGYEQYF
TGTGCCAGCAGCCCAAGGACTAGCGGTTGGGGCTACGAGCAGTACTTC
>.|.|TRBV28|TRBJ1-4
CASGTPEGFATNEKLFF
TGTGCCAGCGGGACACCCGAGGGGTTTGCAACTAATGAAAAACTGTTTTTT
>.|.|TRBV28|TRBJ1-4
CASSTQGHSTNEKLFF
TGTGCCAGCAGTACCCAGGGACACTCGACTAATGAAAAACTGTTTTTT
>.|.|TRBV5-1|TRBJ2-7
CASSFAGPRRSTSYEQYF
TGCGCCAGCAGCTTTGCGGGACCCAGGCGGAGCACCTCCTACGAGCAGTACTTC
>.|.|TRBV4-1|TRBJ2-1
CASSSRDSREQFF
TGCGCCAGCAGCTCCCGGGACTCTAGGGAGCAGTTCTTC
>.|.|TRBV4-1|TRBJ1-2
CASSHLPDRYGYTF
TGCGCCAGCAGCCATCTACCGGATCGGTATGGCTACACCTTC
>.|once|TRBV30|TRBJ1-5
CAWSVLGLTQGNPPQHF
TGTGCCTGGAGTGTACTCGGTTTAACGCAGGGTAATCCGCCCCAGCATTTT
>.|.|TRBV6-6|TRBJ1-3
CASSYSVGLGNTIYF
TGTGCCAGCAGTTACTCGGTAGGGCTTGGAAACACCATATATTTT
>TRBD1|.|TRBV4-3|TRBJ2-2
CASSQDPQGANTGELFF
TGCGCCAGCAGCCAAGACCCGCAGGGGGCTAACACCGGGGAGCTGTTTTTT
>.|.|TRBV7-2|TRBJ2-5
CASSLTGTRETQYF
TGTGCCAGCAGCTTAACAGGGACCAGGGAGACCCAGTACTTC
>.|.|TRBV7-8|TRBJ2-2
CASTLNSGENTGELFF
TGTGCCAGCACCCTGAATAGCGGAGAGAACACCGGGGAGCTGTTTTTT
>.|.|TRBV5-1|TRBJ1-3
CASSPGGPGSSEFTIYF
TGCGCCAGCAGCCCCGGGGGCCCCGGTTCAAGTGAATTCACCATATATTTT
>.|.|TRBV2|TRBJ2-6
CASRDQISGANVLTF
TGTGCCAGCAGAGATCAGATCTCTGGGGCCAACGTCCTGACTTTC
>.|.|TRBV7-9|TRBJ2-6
CASSPDAVDANVLTF
TGTGCCAGCAGCCCCGACGCGGTCGACGCCAACGTCCTGACTTTC
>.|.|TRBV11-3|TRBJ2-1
CASSSRQKVYNEQFF
TGTGCCAGCAGCTCCCGACAGAAAGTCTACAATGAGCAGTTCTTC
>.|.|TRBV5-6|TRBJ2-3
CASSFLGGWATDAQYF
TGTGCCAGCAGCTTCCTGGGGGGTTGGGCCACAGATGCGCAGTATTTT
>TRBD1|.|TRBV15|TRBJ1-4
CATSNTTGTGREKLFF
TGTGCCACCAGCAACACTACCGGGACAGGGCGCGAAAAACTGTTTTTT
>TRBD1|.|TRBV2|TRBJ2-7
CASSGTGYYEQYF
TGTGCCAGCTCCGGGACAGGGTACTACGAGCAGTACTTC
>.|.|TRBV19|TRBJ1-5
CASSIGGRGEQPQHF
TGTGCCAGTAGTATAGGGGGGAGGGGTGAGCAGCCCCAGCATTTT
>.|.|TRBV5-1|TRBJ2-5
CASSIGQPGETQYF
TGCGCCAGCAGCATCGGACAGCCAGGGGAGACCCAGTACTTC
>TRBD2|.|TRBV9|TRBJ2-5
CASSVGGRAETQYF
TGTGCCAGCAGCGTAGGCGGGAGGGCGGAGACCCAGTACTTC
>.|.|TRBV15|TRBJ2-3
CATSRDRGLGDTQYF
TGTGCCACCAGCAGAGATAGAGGTTTGGGCGATACGCAGTATTTT
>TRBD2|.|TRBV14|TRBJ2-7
CASSRGGIFYEQYF
TGTGCCAGCAGCCGGGGGGGAATCTTCTACGAGCAGTACTTC
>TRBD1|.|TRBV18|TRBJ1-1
CASSQNQGVDTEAFF
TGTGCCAGCTCACAAAATCAGGGGGTTGACACTGAAGCTTTCTTT
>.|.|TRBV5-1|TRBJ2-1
CASHKGGSTYNEQFF
TGCGCCAGCCATAAGGGGGGATCCACCTACAATGAGCAGTTCTTC
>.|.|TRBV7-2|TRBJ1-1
CASSLAVKDTEAFF
TGTGCCAGCAGCTTAGCAGTAAAGGACACTGAAGCTTTCTTT
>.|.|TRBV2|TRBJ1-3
CASSDLRGAKGNTIYF
TGTGCCAGCAGTGATCTCCGGGGCGCAAAGGGAAACACCATATATTTT
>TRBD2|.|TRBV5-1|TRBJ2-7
CASSLTSGRGTYEQCF
TGCGCCAGCAGCCTGACTAGCGGGAGGGGAACCTACGAGCAGTGCTTC
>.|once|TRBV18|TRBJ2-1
CASWNLYNEQFF
TGTGCCAGTTGGAACCTTTACAATGAGCAGTTCTTC
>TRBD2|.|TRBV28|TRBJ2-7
CASSLGGALGEQYF
TGTGCCAGCAGTTTGGGAGGGGCCCTCGGCGAGCAGTACTTC
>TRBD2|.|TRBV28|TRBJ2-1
CASSLLSGSVYNEQFF
TGTGCCAGCAGTTTATTGAGCGGGAGCGTCTACAATGAGCAGTTCTTC